Each of the 13 T cell receptor beta chains below was sequenced from the same sample in a study of T cells in Graves' hyperthyroidism and ophthalmopathy. Researchers took RNA transcripts and amplified the TCR beta CDR3 regions from them. TCR CDR3 regions were first amplified by RT-PCR with HTBI primers. One entry per CDR3 protein results from TCRdb running MiXCR on the multiplex PCR reads. The repertoire holds about 500,000 distinct CDR3 sequences, with roughly 14% as singletons. What was sequenced was blood. The receptors shown here come from a woman between 18 and 29 years old with Graves' hyperthyroidism.

This clonotype has ten or more counts. V gene TRBV30 combines with J gene TRBJ2-7; D call uncertain. The CDR3 runs to 12 residues. V shed 2 bases and J shed 0 bases, with 5 bases lying between them. From germline, CDR1 is GTSNPN and CDR2 SVGIG (reference sequence). The CDR3 DNA follows: TGTGCCTGGAGTAGCAGCTCCTACGAGCAGTACTTC. This gives the protein CAWSSSSYEQYF.

In this sample, this clonotype turned up a few times. The chain recombines TRBV30 with TRBJ2-7; D is ambiguous. There are 20 residues in the CDR3. Trimming shortened V by 5 bases and J by 0 bases, and 32 bases separated the two germline ends. Germline CDR1 is GTSNPN and CDR2 is SVGIG (reference sequence). CDR3 coding DNA: TGTGCCTGGGCTTCGGGCATCATTTTCAACAGAGACCGGAGCTCCTACGAGCAGTACTTC. It is translated as CAWASGIIFNRDRSSYEQYF.

The table lists this clonotype with a few counts. The chain is built from TRBV19 and TRBJ2-6, with TRBD2 as a possible D gene (5 bases). Trimming shortened V by 7 bases and J by 2 bases, and 18 bases separated the two germline ends. The CDR3 spans 17 residues. Germline CDR1 is LNHDA and CDR2 is SQIVND (reference sequence). The CDR3 region is CASTQEAIRTGANVLTF. For the CDR3, the DNA is TGTGCCAGTACGCAGGAGGCAATTAGAACTGGGGCCAACGTCCTGACTTTC.

The rearrangement uses TRBV28 and TRBJ1-1; TRBD1 is a possible D gene (6 bases). Germline assignment: CDR1 MDHEN and CDR2 SYDVKM. CDR3 length: 13 residues. V was clipped by 6 bases and J by 0 bases, with 8 bases between them. CDR3 sequence reads: CASRQGMNTEAFF. The CDR3 nucleotides are TGTGCCAGCAGACAGGGAATGAACACTGAAGCTTTCTTT.

At least ten counts were recorded for this clonotype. J is TRBJ1-1 and V is TRBV29-1; D remains ambiguous. The CDR3 has 11 amino acids. The germline CDR1 and CDR2 sequences are SQVTM and ANQGSEA. V gave up 4 bases and J gave up 2 bases, with 5 bases separating them. CDR3 region: CSVVYNTEAFF. The CDR3 DNA reads TGCAGCGTTGTATATAACACTGAAGCTTTCTTT.

The chain joins TRBV27 to TRBJ1-2; D is uncertain. The ends were cut back, 5 bases at V and 8 bases at J, with 12 bases in the middle. This CDR3 has 12 residues. The germline CDR1 and CDR2 sequences are MNHEY and SMNVEV (reference sequence). The chain's CDR3 is CASSAWWGGYTF. The CDR3 region has the DNA TGTGCCAGCAGTGCCTGGTGGGGAGGCTACACCTTC.

This clonotype showed up many times. The V gene is TRBV12-3 or TRBV12-4, the J gene TRBJ1-2; D remains ambiguous. This CDR3 is 12 amino acids long. V lost 10 bases and J 7 bases, leaving 16 bases between the germline ends. DNA for the CDR3: TGTGCCACTGACGGCAAATCGGCTGGCTACACCTTC. Protein product: CATDGKSAGYTF.

The chain uses TRBV10-2 and TRBJ2-1, with 7 bases identical to TRBD1. The CDR3 has 16 amino acids. Unmatched junction bases numbered 11, after V lost 4 bases and J lost 5 bases. From germline, CDR1 is WSHSY and CDR2 SAAADI. CDR3 sequence (DNA): TGCGCCAGCAGTGTCGAAGGGACAGTTTTGAACAATGAGCAGTTCTTC. Encoded protein: CASSVEGTVLNNEQFF.

Worth noting for this clonotype: A read error may be the cause here, since a much bigger clone is one base away. This sequence joins TRBV20-1 and TRBJ2-7; D might be TRBD2 (5 bases). Germline CDR1 DFQATT, CDR2 SNEGSKA (reference sequence). The CDR3 consists of 13 residues. For the CDR3, the DNA is TGCGGTGCTAGAGCGGAGTCACCCTACGAGCAGTACTTC. Amino acids: CGARAESPYEQYF.

Many counts were recorded for this clonotype. The chain uses TRBV30 and TRBJ2-5, with D uncertain. The germline gives CDR1 GTSNPN, CDR2 SVGIG (reference sequence). This CDR3 has 12 amino acids. Trimming took off 0 bases at V and 4 bases at J, with 6 bases between the two ends. This chain's CDR3 is CAWSVGLETQYF. The DNA for the CDR3 is TGTGCCTGGAGTGTAGGCTTAGAGACCCAGTACTTC.

This clonotype was observed once. It may be a read error: a sequence one base away is much more abundant. V gene TRBV11-3 combines with J gene TRBJ2-7, with 9 bases identical to TRBD2. The CDR3 spans 14 residues. Germline values: CDR1 SGHNT, CDR2 YENEEA. The V segment lost 5 bases and the J segment 3 bases; nucleotides outside the gene matches: 5. The CDR3 DNA reads as TGTGCCAGCAGCCACGGACTAGCGCTCTACGAGCAGTACTTC. Encoded protein: CASSHGLALYEQYF.

In its sample, this clonotype was seen many times. The rearrangement links TRBV12-5 to TRBJ1-1, with D tentatively TRBD1 (5 bases). The CDR3 spans 15 residues. V was shortened by 6 bases and J by 5 bases, with 19 bases between the two germline ends. Germline-derived CDR1 and CDR2 are LGHNT and FRNRAP. CDR3 in amino acids: CASGSDSTVGTEAFF. CDR3 bases: TGTGCTAGTGGATCCGACAGCACCGTGGGGACTGAAGCTTTCTTT.

This clonotype came up many times. The V gene is TRBV2, the J gene TRBJ1-5, with unresolved D. This CDR3 contains 13 residues. Trimming removed 7 bases at V and 0 bases at J, with 7 bases between. Germline V CDR1 and CDR2: SNHLY, FYNNEI. The CDR3 bases are TGTGCCAGCAACGAGTATAGCAATCAGCCCCAGCATTTT. Amino acid sequence: CASNEYSNQPQHF.